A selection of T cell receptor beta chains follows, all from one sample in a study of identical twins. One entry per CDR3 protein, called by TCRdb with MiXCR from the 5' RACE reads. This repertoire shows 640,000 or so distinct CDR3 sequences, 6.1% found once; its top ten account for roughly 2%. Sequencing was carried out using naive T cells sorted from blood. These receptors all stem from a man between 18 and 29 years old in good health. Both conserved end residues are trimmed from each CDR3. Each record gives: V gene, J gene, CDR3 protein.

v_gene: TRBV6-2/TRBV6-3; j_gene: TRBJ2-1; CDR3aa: ASSYSTGAIPEQF
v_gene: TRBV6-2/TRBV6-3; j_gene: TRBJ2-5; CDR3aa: ASSYLTGLETQY
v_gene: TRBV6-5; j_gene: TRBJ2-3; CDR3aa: ASSYRQGPVTDTQY
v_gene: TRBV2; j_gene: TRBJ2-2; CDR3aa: ASSGVAGGPGELF
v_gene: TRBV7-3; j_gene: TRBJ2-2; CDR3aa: ASSPTGDPSPGELF
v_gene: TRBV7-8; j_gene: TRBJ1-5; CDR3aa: ASSLGQPGQPQH
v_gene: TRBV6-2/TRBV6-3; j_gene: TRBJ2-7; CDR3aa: ASSDLSGSFLSYEQY
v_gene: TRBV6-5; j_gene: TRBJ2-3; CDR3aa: ASSYSGRGNTDTQY
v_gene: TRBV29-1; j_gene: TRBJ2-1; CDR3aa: SVDGGAGHNEQF
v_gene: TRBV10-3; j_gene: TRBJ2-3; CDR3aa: ATSWQGTDTQY
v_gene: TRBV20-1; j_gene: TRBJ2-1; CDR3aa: SARGLAGVANEQF
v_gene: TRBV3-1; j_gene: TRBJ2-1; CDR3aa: ASSQGLLNYNEQF
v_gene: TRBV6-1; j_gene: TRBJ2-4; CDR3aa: ASKGAGGNIQY
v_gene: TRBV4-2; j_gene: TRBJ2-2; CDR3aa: ASSRRGRAGTGELF